The 5 T cell receptor beta chains in this list originate from one sample, sequenced in a study of CD8 T cells in ankylosing spondylitis. One entry per CDR3 protein, called by TCRdb with MiXCR from the 5' RACE reads. This table holds some 130,000 distinct CDR3 sequences, about 7% found once. Material for sequencing was blood, either unsorted or a sorted T cell fraction (not recorded which). These receptors came from a female donor with ankylosing spondylitis or in good health (not recorded which).

In its sample, this clonotype was seen many times. The CDR3 DNA reads as TGCGCCAGCAGCTCAGTGGGGGGTGATAATGAGCAGTTCTTC. Translation: CASSSVGGDNEQFF. J is TRBJ2-1 and V is TRBV4-1, with a tentative D call TRBD2 (6 bases). Germline values: CDR1 MGHRA, CDR2 YSYEKL. The CDR3 has 14 residues. Trimming stripped 5 bases from V and 7 bases from J, with 15 bases between.

This clonotype was seen at least ten times. V and J are TRBV7-8 and TRBJ2-4, with 8 bases identical to TRBD1. Trimming cost V 5 bases and J 1 base; bases outside gene matches: 4. The CDR3 spans 15 residues. The germline gives CDR1 SGHVS, CDR2 FQNEAQ. The CDR3 DNA reads TGTGCCAGCAGCCCAGGGGGCATGGCCAAAAACATTCAGTACTTC. It encodes CASSPGGMAKNIQYF.

This clonotype came up a few times. V is TRBV6-5 and J is TRBJ1-1; the D gene is possibly TRBD1 (5 bases). Looked up from germline, CDR1 is MNHEY and CDR2 is SVGAGI. V was clipped by 0 bases and J by 1 base, with 9 bases between them. The CDR3 has 15 residues. In nucleotides, the CDR3 is TGTGCCAGCAGTTACTCGGGGCAGTGGAACACTGAAGCTTTCTTT. Protein product: CASSYSGQWNTEAFF.

This clonotype was recorded a few times. A junction boundary mismatches the germline segment, possibly from a read error. The chain couples TRBV7-7 to TRBJ2-5; 10 positions match TRBD2. The CDR3 loop spans 18 amino acids. Germline V gene sequence: CDR1 SSHAT, CDR2 FNYEAQ (reference sequence). CDR3 coding DNA: TGTGCTAGCAGCTTACGGGCTAGCGGGGGCCCCATGGAGGAGACCCAGTACTTC. Amino acids: CASSLRASGGPMEETQYF. Combining the CDR3 with reference TRBV7-7 and TRBJ2-5 gives the whole variable domain GAGVSQSPRYKVTKRGQDVTLRCDPISSHATLYWYQQALGQGPEFLTYFNYEAQPDKSGLPSDRFSAERPEGSISTLTIQRTEQRDSAMYRCASSLRASGGPMEETQYFGPGTRLLVL.

This clonotype was counted at least ten times. The genes are TRBV5-1 and TRBJ2-1; D gene uncertain. Trimming left V 0 bases short and J 7 bases short, with 8 bases between. The germline V gene has CDR1 SGHRS and CDR2 YFSETQ. The CDR3 covers 13 residues. DNA of the CDR3: TGCGCCAGCAGCTTGGCCGGTGGGAATGAGCAGTTCTTC. It codes for CASSLAGGNEQFF.